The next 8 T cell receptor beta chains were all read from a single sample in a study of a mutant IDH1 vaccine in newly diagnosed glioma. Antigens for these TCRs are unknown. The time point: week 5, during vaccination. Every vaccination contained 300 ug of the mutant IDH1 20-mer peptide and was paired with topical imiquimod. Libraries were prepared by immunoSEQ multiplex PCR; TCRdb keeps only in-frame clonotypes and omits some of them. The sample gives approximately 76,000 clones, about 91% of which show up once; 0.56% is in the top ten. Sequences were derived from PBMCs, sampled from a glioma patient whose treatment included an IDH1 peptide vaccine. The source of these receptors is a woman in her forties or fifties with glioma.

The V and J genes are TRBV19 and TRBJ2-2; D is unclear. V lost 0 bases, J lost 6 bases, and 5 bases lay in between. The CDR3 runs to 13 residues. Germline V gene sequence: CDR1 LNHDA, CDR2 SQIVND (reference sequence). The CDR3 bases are TGTGCCAGTAGTATAGAGGGGTCCGGGGAGCTGTTTTTT. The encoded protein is CASSIEGSGELFF.

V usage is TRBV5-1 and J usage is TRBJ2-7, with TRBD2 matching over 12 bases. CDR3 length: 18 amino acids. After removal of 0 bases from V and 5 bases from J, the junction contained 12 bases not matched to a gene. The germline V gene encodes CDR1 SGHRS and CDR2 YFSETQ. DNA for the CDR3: TGCGCCAGCAGCTTGGTACTAGCGGGAGGCGGGGAGTGGAACGAGCAGTACTTC. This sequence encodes CASSLVLAGGGEWNEQYF. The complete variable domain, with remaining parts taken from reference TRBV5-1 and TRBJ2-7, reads KAGVTQTPRYLIKTRGQQVTLSCSPISGHRSVSWYQQTPGQGLQFLFEYFSETQRNKGNFPGRFSGRQFSNSRSEMNVSTLELGDSALYLCASSLVLAGGGEWNEQYFGPGTRLTVT.

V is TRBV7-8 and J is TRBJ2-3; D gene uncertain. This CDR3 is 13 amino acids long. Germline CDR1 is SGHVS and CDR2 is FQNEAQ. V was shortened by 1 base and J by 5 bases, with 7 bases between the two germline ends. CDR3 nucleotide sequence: TGTGCCAGCAGCTTAGGGGTGCTAGATACGCAGTATTTT. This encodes CASSLGVLDTQYF.

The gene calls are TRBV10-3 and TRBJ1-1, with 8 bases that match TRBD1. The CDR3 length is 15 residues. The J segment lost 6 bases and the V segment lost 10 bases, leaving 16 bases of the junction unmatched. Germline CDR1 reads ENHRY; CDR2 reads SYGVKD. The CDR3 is CATFRTGRVVPEAFF. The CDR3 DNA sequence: TGTGCCACATTCCGGACAGGGAGAGTCGTACCTGAAGCTTTCTTT.

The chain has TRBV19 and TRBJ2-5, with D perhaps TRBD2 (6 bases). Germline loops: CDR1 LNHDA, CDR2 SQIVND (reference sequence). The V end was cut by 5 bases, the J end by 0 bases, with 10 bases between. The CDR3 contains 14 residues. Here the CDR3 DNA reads TGTGCCAGTAGTTTCCGGGACTACCAAGAGACCCAGTACTTC. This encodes CASSFRDYQETQYF.

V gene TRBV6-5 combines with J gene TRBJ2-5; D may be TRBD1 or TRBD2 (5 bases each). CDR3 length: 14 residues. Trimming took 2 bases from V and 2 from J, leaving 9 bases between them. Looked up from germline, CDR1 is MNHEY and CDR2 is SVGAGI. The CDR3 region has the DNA TGTGCCAGCAGTTACGGGACCGCACAAGAGACCCAGTACTTC. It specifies CASSYGTAQETQYF.

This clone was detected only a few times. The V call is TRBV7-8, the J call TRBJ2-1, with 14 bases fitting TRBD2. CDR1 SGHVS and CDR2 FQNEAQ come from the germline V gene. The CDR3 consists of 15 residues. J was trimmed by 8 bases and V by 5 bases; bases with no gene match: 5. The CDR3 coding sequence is TGTGCCAGCAGCCAGGGACTAGCGGGAGTCTATGAGCAGTTCTTC. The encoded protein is CASSQGLAGVYEQFF.

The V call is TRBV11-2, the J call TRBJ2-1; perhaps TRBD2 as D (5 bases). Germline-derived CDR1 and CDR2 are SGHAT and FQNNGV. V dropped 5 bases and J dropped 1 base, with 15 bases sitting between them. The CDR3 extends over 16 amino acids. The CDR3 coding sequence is TGTGCCAGCAGCCCCCTTAGTGGGAGTTCCTACAATGAGCAGTTCTTC. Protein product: CASSPLSGSSYNEQFF.